This is a list of T cell receptor beta chains from one sample in a study of post-analysis software for immune sequencing data. TCRdb reprocessed the PCR reads with MiXCR, giving one entry per CDR3 protein. The table has roughly 800,000 distinct CDR3 sequences, around 50% seen once. Sequenced material: blood. The receptors were gathered from a girl aged 5 to 17 with multiple sclerosis. Both conserved end residues are trimmed from each CDR3.

V gene | CDR3 protein
TRBV20-1 | SARDRGRASGRRYNEQY
TRBV29-1 | SVESLGGNIQY
TRBV11-2 | ASSLGQGPYYEQY
TRBV7-3 | ASSPTRGHDYNSPLH
TRBV29-1 | SVEKVRGGEVTSTDTQY
TRBV29-1 | SVRGVLAYEQY
TRBV5-5 | ASSSGPSETQY
TRBV20-1 | SARDSGGASTGYSTDTQY
TRBV12-3/TRBV12-4 | ASSPGRIYGYT
TRBV7-2 | ASSLAQGADNEQF